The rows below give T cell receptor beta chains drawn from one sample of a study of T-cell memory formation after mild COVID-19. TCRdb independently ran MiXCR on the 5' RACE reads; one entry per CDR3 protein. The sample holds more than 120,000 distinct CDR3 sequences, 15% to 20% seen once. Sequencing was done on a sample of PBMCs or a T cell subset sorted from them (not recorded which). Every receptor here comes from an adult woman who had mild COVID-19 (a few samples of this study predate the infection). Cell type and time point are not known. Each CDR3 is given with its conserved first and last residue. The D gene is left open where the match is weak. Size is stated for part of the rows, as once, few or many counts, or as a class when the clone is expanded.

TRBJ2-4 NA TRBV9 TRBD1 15 CASSEMGQPWGIQYF TGTGCCAGCAGCGAGATGGGACAGCCCTGGGGCATTCAGTACTTC
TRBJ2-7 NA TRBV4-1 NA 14 CASSRARATYEQYF TGCGCCAGCAGCAGGGCCAGGGCGACCTACGAGCAGTACTTC
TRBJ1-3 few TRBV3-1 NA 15 CASSPYRDRRNTIYF TGTGCCAGCAGCCCATACCGGGACCGCAGAAACACCATATATTTT
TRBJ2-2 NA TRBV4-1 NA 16 CASSLQDTRGGGELFF TGCGCCAGCAGCCTCCAAGACACGCGGGGCGGCGGGGAGCTGTTTTTT
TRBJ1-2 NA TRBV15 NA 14 CATSTGQVNYGYTF TGTGCCACCAGCACTGGTCAGGTGAACTATGGCTACACCTTC
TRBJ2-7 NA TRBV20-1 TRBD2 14 CSASGGGTSYEQYF TGCAGTGCTAGCGGCGGGGGAACCTCCTACGAGCAGTACTTC
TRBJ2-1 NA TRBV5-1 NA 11 CASSTINEQFF TGCGCCAGCAGCACTATCAATGAGCAGTTCTTC
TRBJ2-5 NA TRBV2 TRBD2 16 CASRGLAGGIQETQYF TGTGCCAGCAGAGGACTAGCGGGGGGGATTCAAGAGACCCAGTACTTC
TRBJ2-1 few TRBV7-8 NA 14 CASSFGRIQNEQFF TGTGCCAGCAGCTTTGGAAGGATTCAGAATGAGCAGTTCTTC
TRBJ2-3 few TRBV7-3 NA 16 CASSHGLGPRGDTQYF TGTGCCAGCAGCCACGGCCTGGGGCCTCGAGGGGATACGCAGTATTTT
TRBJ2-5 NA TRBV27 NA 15 CASSSPREYQETQYF TGTGCCAGCAGTTCCCCCAGGGAGTACCAAGAGACCCAGTACTTC
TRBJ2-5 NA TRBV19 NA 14 CASNGGGGKETQYF TGTGCCAGTAATGGAGGTGGGGGGAAAGAGACCCAGTACTTC
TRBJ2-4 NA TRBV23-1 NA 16 CASSLGGLGAKNIQYF TGCGCCAGCAGTCTAGGGGGGCTGGGGGCCAAAAACATTCAGTACTTC
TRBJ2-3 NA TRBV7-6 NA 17 CASSLAPGPSRADTQYF TGTGCCAGCAGCTTAGCCCCGGGGCCGAGCCGGGCAGATACGCAGTATTTT
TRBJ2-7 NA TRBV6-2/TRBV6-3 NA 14 CASTRGSLRYEQYF TGTGCCAGTACGAGGGGATCCCTTCGCTACGAGCAGTACTTC
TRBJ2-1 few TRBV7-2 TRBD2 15 CASSLGTGLAGGQFF TGTGCCAGCAGCTTAGGGACGGGACTAGCGGGGGGGCAGTTCTTC
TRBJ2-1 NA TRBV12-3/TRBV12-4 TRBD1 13 CASTDRGVNEQFF TGTGCCAGCACTGACAGGGGGGTGAATGAGCAGTTCTTC
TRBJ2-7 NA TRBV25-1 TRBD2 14 CASSQAGGSYEQYF TGTGCCAGCAGCCAAGCGGGAGGGTCCTACGAGCAGTACTTC
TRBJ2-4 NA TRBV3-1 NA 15 CASSQYGGPKNIQYF TGTGCCAGCAGCCAATATGGGGGACCCAAAAACATTCAGTACTTC
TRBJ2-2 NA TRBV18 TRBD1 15 CASSPTGGYGGELFF TGTGCCAGCTCGCCTACAGGGGGCTACGGCGGGGAGCTGTTTTTT
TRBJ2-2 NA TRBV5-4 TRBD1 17 CASSPPGQGSNTGELFF TGTGCCAGCAGCCCCCCGGGACAGGGCTCAAACACCGGGGAGCTGTTTTTT
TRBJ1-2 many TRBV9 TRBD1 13 CASSAGQGVSHTF TGTGCCAGCAGCGCGGGACAGGGAGTTTCTCACACCTTC
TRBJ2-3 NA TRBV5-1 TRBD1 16 CASSLTGVTFTDTQYF TGCGCCAGCAGCTTGACAGGGGTCACCTTCACAGATACGCAGTATTTT
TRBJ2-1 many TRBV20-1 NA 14 CSARGTASYNEQFF TGCAGTGCTAGAGGGACTGCCTCCTACAATGAGCAGTTCTTC
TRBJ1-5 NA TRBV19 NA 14 CASSIELGNQPQHF TGTGCCAGTAGTATTGAGCTGGGCAATCAGCCCCAGCATTTT
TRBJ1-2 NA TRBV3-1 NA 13 CASSQVPGDGYTF TGTGCCAGCAGCCAAGTTCCGGGGGATGGCTACACCTTC
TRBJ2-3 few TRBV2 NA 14 CASSEGGLTDTQYF TGTGCCAGCAGTGAAGGTGGGCTCACAGATACGCAGTATTTT
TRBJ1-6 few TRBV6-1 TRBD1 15 CASRDRGGRYSPLHF TGTGCCAGCAGGGACAGAGGGGGCCGGTATTCACCCCTCCACTTT
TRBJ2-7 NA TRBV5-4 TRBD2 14 CASSPGTKSYEQYF TGTGCCAGCAGCCCCGGGACTAAGTCGTACGAGCAGTACTTC
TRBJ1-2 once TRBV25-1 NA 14 CASSDTGMYYGYTF TGTGCCAGCAGTGACACGGGGATGTACTATGGCTACACCTTC
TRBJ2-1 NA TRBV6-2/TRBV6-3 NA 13 CASSSSPLYEQFF TGTGCCAGCAGTTCGAGTCCCCTATATGAGCAGTTCTTC
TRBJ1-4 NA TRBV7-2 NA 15 CASSAGVGQGWYLFF TGTGCCAGCAGCGCAGGGGTGGGGCAGGGGTGGTACTTGTTTTTT
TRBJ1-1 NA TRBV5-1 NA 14 CASSLYVGHTEAFF TGCGCCAGCAGCTTGTATGTCGGGCACACTGAAGCTTTCTTT
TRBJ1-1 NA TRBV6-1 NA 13 CASRETALTEAFF TGTGCCAGCAGGGAGACAGCGTTGACTGAAGCTTTCTTT
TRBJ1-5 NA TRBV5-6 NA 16 CASSLRPEYGNQPQHF TGTGCCAGCAGCTTACGCCCAGAGTACGGCAATCAGCCCCAGCATTTT
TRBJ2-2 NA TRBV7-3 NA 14 CASSSNTGTGELFF TGTGCCAGCAGCTCGAATACAGGCACCGGGGAGCTGTTTTTT
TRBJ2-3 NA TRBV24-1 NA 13 CATSGQPTDTQYF TGTGCCACCAGTGGACAGCCCACAGATACGCAGTATTTT
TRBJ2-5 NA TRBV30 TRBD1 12 CAWRGQAETQYF TGTGCCTGGAGGGGACAGGCCGAGACCCAGTACTTC
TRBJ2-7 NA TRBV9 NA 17 CASSVGGGTAPRSEQYF TGTGCCAGCAGCGTAGGGGGAGGGACAGCACCTCGGTCGGAGCAGTACTTC
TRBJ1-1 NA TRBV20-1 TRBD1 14 CSAARTGGRPEAFF TGCAGTGCTGCGCGGACAGGGGGCCGGCCTGAAGCTTTCTTT
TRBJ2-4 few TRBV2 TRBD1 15 CASSEDRGTKNIQYF TGTGCCAGCAGTGAGGACAGGGGGACCAAAAACATTCAGTACTTC
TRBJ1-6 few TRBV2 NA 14 CASSGFGVYSPLHF TGTGCCAGCAGTGGGTTCGGGGTTTATTCACCCCTCCACTTT
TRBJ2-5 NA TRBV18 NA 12 CASSAVQETQYF TGTGCCAGCTCGGCGGTACAAGAGACCCAGTACTTC
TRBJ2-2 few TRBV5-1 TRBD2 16 CASSRTGGPNTGELFF TGCGCCAGCAGCCGGACGGGGGGTCCGAACACCGGGGAGCTGTTTTTT
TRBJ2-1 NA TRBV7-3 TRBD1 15 CASSSTGQGYDEQFF TGTGCCAGCAGCTCGACCGGACAGGGCTACGATGAGCAGTTCTTC
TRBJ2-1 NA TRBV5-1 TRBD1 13 CASSSGQGGEQFF TGCGCCAGCAGCTCAGGACAGGGAGGTGAGCAGTTCTTC
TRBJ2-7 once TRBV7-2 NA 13 CASSLAASVEQYF TGTGCCAGCAGCTTAGCGGCATCCGTCGAGCAGTACTTC
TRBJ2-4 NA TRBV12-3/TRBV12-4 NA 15 CASSWVAVAKNIQYF TGTGCCAGCAGTTGGGTGGCAGTAGCCAAAAACATTCAGTACTTC
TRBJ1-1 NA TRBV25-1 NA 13 CASMRGIGTEAFF TGTGCCAGCATGAGAGGGATCGGCACTGAAGCTTTCTTT
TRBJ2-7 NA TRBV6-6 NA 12 CASSYHGYEQYF TGTGCCAGCAGTTACCACGGCTACGAGCAGTACTTC
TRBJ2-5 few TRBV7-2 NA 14 CASSPWGGGETQYF TGTGCCAGCAGCCCATGGGGAGGGGGCGAGACCCAGTACTTC
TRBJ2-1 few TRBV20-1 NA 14 CSAFDRLSYNEQFF TGCAGTGCTTTTGACAGACTGTCCTACAATGAGCAGTTCTTC
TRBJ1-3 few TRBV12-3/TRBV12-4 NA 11 CASSRGNTIYF TGTGCCAGCAGTCGTGGAAACACCATATATTTT
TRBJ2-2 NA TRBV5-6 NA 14 CASSLGGGTGELFF TGTGCCAGCAGCTTGGGGGGAGGTACCGGGGAGCTGTTTTTT
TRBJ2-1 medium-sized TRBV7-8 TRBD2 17 CASSLEVAGDSYNEQFF TGTGCCAGCAGCTTAGAGGTAGCGGGAGACTCCTACAATGAGCAGTTCTTC
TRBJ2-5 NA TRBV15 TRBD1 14 CATKGGTGQETQYF TGTGCCACCAAGGGGGGGACAGGGCAAGAGACCCAGTACTTC
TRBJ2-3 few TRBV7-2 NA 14 CASSQDVVADTQYF TGTGCCAGCAGCCAAGACGTAGTGGCAGATACGCAGTATTTT
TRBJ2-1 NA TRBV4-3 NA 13 CASSRKGVNEQFF TGCGCCAGCAGCCGAAAGGGAGTCAATGAGCAGTTCTTC
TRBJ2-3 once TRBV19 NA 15 CASSILAGGTDTQYF TGTGCCAGTAGTATCCTGGCAGGGGGCACAGATACGCAGTATTTT
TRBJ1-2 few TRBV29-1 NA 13 CSSWDTPLGGYTF TGCAGCTCTTGGGACACCCCCCTGGGTGGCTACACCTTC